The 5 T cell receptor beta chains listed next were all sequenced from one sample in a study of blood T cells in healthy people across ages (dated by TCRdb to between 2014 and 2016). The library was built by means of 5' RACE. Data came from an Illumina HiSeq 2500. A second roughly 6 to 12 cycle PCR used a sample-barcoded 5' primer and a J-beta primer mix. The public reads were quality trimmed at Q25 with fastp and then assembled into clones with MiXCR by TCRdb, keeping productive beta chains. Identical CDR3 protein sequences are pooled into one entry, listed with their most common genes and DNA. This sample is represented by roughly 500,000 distinct CDR3 sequences; 27% of them were singletons. The ten largest clones capture around 20% of the sample. The sequencing sample was made of blood. The receptors shown here come from a woman in her 70s in good health.

V gene TRBV5-4 combines with J gene TRBJ2-5; TRBD2 might be the D (5 bases). Germline-derived CDR1 and CDR2 are SGHNT and YYREEE (reference sequence). This CDR3 is 14 amino acids long. V was cut by 4 bases and J by 2 bases, with 12 bases left in between. The CDR3 nucleotides read TGTGCCAGCAGCAGCCCGAGGAGGCAAGAGACCCAGTACTTC. Translating it yields CASSSPRRQETQYF. Together with reference TRBV5-4 and TRBJ2-5, the CDR3 gives the full variable domain: ETGVTQSPTHLIKTRGQQVTLRCSSQSGHNTVSWYQQALGQGPQFIFQYYREEENGRGNFPPRFSGLQFPNYSSELNVNALELDDSALYLCASSSPRRQETQYFGPGTRLLVL.

The rearrangement uses TRBV11-3 and TRBJ2-3; weak D call: TRBD1 (6 bases). This CDR3 comprises 15 residues. Germline lookup yields CDR1 SGHNT and CDR2 YENEEA. V dropped 5 bases and J dropped 7 bases, with 19 bases sitting between them. The DNA for the CDR3 is TGTGCCAGCAGCGCACAACAGGGCTTGGAAAATACGCAGTATTTT. It encodes CASSAQQGLENTQYF.

The chain combines TRBV20-1 with TRBJ1-2; D remains unclear. Germline CDR1 DFQATT, CDR2 SNEGSKA (reference sequence). Trimming removed 3 bases from V and 4 bases from J, with 6 bases in between. This CDR3 has 11 residues. The CDR3 DNA follows: TGCAGTGCTAGGTCGGCCTATGGCTACACCTTC. This encodes CSARSAYGYTF.

This clonotype has more than one count but fewer than ten. The J gene is TRBJ1-5, the V gene TRBV7-2, with D unclear. CDR1 is SGHTA and CDR2 is FQGNSA in the germline V gene. Trimming took 7 bases from V and 0 from J, leaving 7 bases between them. There are 13 residues in the CDR3. CDR3: CASTENSNQPQHF. CDR3 nucleotides: TGTGCCAGCACAGAAAATAGCAATCAGCCCCAGCATTTT.

The genes are TRBV4-3 and TRBJ1-4; D call uncertain. Germline-derived CDR1 and CDR2 are LGHNA and YSLEER. V was shortened by 4 bases and J by 6 bases, with 15 bases between the two germline ends. CDR3 length equals 15 residues. In DNA, the CDR3 is TGCGCCAGCAGCCGGGTGGGAGGGAGTGATGAAAAACTGTTTTTT. Encoded protein: CASSRVGGSDEKLFF.